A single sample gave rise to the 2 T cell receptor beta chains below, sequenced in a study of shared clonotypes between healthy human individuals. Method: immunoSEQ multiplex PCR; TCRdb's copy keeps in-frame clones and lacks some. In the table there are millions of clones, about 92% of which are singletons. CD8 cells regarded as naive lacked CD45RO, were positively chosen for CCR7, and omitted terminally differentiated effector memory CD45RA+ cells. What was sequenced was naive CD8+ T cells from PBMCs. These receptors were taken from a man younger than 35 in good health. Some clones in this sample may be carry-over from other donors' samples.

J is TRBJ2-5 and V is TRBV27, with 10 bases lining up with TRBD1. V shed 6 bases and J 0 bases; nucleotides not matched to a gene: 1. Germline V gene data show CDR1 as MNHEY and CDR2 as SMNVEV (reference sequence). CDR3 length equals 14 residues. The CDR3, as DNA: TGTGCCAGCAGGGGACAGGGGTACCAAGAGACCCAGTACTTC. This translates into CASRGQGYQETQYF.

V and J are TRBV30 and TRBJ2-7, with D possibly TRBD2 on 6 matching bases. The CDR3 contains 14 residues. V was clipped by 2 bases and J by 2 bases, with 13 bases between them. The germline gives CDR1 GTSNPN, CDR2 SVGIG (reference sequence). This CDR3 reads CAWSQDRGTYEQYF. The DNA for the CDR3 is TGTGCCTGGAGTCAAGACCGGGGGACCTACGAGCAGTACTTC.